Only a few counts were recorded for the clone carrying this T cell receptor beta chain. What it binds is unknown. Researchers used 5'RACE with constant-segment primers to make TCR alpha and TCR beta cDNA libraries that carry sample barcodes and UMIs. Via MiXCR, TCRdb re-called the 5' RACE reads, giving one row per CDR3 protein. In the table there are roughly 620,000 distinct CDR3 sequences, under 20% of which are singletons. The data were taken from a study of T-cell memory formation after mild COVID-19. General study points: Several responding clones turned up in pre-infection memory, indicating that cross-reactive memory may have taken part.

The CDR3 runs to 14 residues. Germline V CDR1 and CDR2: KGHDR, SFDVKD. V was pared by 5 bases and J by 4 bases, with 11 bases between. Sequencing was done on a sample of PBMCs or a T cell subset sorted from them (not recorded which). This TCR was sampled from an adult woman who had mild COVID-19 (a few samples of this study predate the infection). Cell type and time point are not known. The chain couples TRBV24-1 to TRBJ1-5, with a weak D call TRBD1 (5 bases). This CDR3 is CATSAGRVNQPQHF. DNA for the CDR3: TGTGCCACCAGTGCGGGGCGGGTGAATCAGCCCCAGCATTTT.